The present entry profiles one TCR beta chain with its context. TCRdb ran MiXCR on the 5' RACE reads and lists one entry per CDR3 protein. The sample lists 1.5 million to 2 million distinct CDR3 sequences, more than 30% occurring once. The record originates from a study of identical twins. Germline V gives CDR1 MGHRA, CDR2 YSYEKL. CDR3 length: 17 residues. V was pared by 4 bases and J by 6 bases, with 12 bases of the junction left unmatched. Only healthy Caucasians were included as donors. The receptor was isolated from a newborn girl in good health. The rearrangement joins TRBV4-1 to TRBJ2-2, with 9 bases lining up with TRBD1. Material for sequencing was cord blood. This CDR3 is CASSPPYRGRTPGELFF. The CDR3 nucleotides read TGCGCCAGCAGCCCCCCTTACAGGGGGCGCACACCCGGGGAGCTGTTTTTT.